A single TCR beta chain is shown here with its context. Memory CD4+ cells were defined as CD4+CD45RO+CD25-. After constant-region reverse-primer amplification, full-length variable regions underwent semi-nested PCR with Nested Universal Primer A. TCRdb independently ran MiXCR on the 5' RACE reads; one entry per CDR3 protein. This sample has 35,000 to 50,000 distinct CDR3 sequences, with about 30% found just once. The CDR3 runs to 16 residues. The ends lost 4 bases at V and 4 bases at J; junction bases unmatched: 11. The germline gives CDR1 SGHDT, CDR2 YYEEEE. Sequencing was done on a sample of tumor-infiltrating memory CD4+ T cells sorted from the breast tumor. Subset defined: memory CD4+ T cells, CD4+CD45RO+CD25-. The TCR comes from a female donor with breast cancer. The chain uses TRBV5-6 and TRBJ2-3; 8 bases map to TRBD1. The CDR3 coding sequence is TGTGCCAGCAGCGGCGGGACAGGAAAAGATGCAGATACGCAGTATTTT. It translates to CASSGGTGKDADTQYF.